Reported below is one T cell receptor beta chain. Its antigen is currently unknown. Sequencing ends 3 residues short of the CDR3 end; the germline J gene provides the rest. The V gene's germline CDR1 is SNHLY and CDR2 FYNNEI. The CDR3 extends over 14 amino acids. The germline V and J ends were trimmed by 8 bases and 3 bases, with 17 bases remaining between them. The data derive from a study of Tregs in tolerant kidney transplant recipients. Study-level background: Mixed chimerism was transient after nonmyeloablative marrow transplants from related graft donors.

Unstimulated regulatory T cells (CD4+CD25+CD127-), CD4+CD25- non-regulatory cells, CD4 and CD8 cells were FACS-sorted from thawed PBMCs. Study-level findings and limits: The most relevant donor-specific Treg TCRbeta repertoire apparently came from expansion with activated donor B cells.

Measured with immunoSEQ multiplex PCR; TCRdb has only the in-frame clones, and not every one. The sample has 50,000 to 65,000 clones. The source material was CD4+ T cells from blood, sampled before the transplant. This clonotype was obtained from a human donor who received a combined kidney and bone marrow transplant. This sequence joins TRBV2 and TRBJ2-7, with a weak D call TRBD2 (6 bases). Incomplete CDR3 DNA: TGTGCCAGCTCCGACCTCAGGCGGGACTACGAG. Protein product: CASSDLRRDYE. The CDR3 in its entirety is CASSDLRRDYEQYF.